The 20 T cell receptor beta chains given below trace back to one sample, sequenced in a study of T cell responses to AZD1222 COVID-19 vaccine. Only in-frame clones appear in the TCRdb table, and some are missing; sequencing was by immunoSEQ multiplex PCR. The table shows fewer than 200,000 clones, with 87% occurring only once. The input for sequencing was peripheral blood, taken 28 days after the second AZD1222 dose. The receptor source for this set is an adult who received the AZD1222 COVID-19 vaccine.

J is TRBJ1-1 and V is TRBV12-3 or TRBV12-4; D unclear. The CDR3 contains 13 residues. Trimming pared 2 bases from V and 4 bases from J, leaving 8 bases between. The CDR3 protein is CASSLSMGTEAFF. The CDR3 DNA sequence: TGTGCCAGCAGTTTATCTATGGGCACTGAAGCTTTCTTT.

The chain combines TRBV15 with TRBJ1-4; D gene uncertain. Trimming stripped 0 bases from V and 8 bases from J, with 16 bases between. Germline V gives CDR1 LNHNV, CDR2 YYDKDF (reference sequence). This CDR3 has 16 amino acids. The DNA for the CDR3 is TGTGCCACCAGCAGAGATGGTATCGGGCGGAAAGAAAAACTGTTTTTT. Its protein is CATSRDGIGRKEKLFF.

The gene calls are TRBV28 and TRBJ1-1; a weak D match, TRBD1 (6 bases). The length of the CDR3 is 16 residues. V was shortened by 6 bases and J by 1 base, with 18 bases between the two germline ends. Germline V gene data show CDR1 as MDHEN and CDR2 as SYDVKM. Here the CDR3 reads CASRTTSGEGNTEAFF. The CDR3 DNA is TGTGCCAGCAGGACCACTTCAGGGGAAGGGAACACTGAAGCTTTCTTT. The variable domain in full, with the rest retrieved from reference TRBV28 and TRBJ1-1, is DVKVTQSSRYLVKRTGEKVFLECVQDMDHENMFWYRQDPGLGLRLIYFSYDVKMKEKGDIPEGYSVSREKKERFSLILESASTNQTSMYLCASRTTSGEGNTEAFFGQGTRLTVV.

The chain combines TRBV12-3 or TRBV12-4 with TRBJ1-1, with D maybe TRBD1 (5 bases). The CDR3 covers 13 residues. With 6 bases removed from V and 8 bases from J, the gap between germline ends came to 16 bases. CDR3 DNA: TGTGCCAGCAGCCCCCCCAGGAGACAGGAAGCTTTCTTT. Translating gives CASSPPRRQEAFF.

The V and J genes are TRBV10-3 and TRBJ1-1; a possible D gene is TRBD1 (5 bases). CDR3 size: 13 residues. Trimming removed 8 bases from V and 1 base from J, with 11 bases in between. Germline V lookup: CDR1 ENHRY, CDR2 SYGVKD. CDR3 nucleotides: TGTGCCATCGGGACTCAACAGAACACTGAAGCTTTCTTT. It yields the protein CAIGTQQNTEAFF.

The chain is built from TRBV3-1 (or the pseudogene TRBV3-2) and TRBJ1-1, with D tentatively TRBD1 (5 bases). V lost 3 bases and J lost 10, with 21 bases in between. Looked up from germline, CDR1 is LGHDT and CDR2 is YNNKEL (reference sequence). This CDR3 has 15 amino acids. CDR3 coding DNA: TGTGCCAGCAGCCATACAAACCGGGGCCGGGATGGAGCTTTCTTT. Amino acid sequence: CASSHTNRGRDGAFF.

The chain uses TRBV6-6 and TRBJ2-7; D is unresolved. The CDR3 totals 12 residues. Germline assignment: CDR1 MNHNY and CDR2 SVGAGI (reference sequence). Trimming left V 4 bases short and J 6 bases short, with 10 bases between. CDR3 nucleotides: TGTGCCAGCAGTTTCGCCGCGGCCGAGCAGTACTTC. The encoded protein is CASSFAAAEQYF.

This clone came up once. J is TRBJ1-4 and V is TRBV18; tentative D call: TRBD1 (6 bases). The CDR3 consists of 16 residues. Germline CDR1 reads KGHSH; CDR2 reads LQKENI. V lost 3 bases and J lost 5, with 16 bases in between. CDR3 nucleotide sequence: TGTGCCAGCTCACCTGGAGCAGGGGTCTTAAATGAAAAACTGTTTTTT. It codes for CASSPGAGVLNEKLFF.

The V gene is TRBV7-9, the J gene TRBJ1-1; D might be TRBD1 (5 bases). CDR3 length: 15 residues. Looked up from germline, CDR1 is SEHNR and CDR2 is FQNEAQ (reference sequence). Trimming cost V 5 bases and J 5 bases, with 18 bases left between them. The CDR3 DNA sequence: TGTGCCAGCAGCACAAGTGGGGGAGTGAGTACTGAAGCTTTCTTT. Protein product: CASSTSGGVSTEAFF.

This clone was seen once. DNA of the CDR3: TGTGCCAGCAGCTTGCCCAGGACACACTATTTCTTCAAAACGCCCCAGCATTTT. Translated: CASSLPRTHYFFKTPQHF. The genes are TRBV7-9 and TRBJ1-5, with TRBD1 as a possible D gene (5 bases). The germline gives CDR1 SEHNR, CDR2 FQNEAQ (reference sequence). Deletions cut 3 bases from V and 9 bases from J, with 27 bases between. CDR3 size: 18 residues. The variable domain in full, with the rest retrieved from reference TRBV7-9 and TRBJ1-5, is DTGVSQNPRHKITKRGQNVTFRCDPISEHNRLYWYRQTLGQGPEFLTYFQNEAQLEKSRLLSDRFSAERPKGSFSTLEIQRTEQGDSAMYLCASSLPRTHYFFKTPQHFGDGTRLSIL.

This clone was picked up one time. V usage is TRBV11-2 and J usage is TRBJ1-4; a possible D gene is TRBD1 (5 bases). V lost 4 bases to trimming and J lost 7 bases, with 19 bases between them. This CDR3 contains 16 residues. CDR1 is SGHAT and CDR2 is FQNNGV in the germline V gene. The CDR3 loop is CASSSPVEQDVEKLFF. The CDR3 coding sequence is TGTGCCAGCAGCTCCCCCGTCGAACAGGACGTTGAAAAACTGTTTTTT.

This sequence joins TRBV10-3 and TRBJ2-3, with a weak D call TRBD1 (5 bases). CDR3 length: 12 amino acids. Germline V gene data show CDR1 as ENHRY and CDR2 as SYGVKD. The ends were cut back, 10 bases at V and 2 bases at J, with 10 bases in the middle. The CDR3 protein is CATKGDTDTQYF. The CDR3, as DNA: TGTGCCACCAAAGGGGACACAGATACGCAGTATTTT.

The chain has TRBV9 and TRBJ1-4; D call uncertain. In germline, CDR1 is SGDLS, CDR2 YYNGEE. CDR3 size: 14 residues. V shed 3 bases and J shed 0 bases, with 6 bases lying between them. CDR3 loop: CASSAGATNEKLFF. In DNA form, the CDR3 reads TGTGCCAGCAGCGCCGGTGCAACTAATGAAAAACTGTTTTTT. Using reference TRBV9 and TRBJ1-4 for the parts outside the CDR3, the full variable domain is DSGVTQTPKHLITATGQRVTLRCSPRSGDLSVYWYQQSLDQGLQFLIQYYNGEERAKGNILERFSAQQFPDLHSELNLSSLELGDSALYFCASSAGATNEKLFFGSGTQLSVL.

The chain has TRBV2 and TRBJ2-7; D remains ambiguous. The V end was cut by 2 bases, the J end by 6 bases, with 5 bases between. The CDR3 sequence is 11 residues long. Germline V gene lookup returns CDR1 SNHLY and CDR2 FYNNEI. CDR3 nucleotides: TGTGCCAGCAGTGAACGACCCGAGCAGTACTTC. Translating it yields CASSERPEQYF.

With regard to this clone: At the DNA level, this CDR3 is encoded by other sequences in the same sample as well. In DNA, the CDR3 is TGTGCCAGCAGACAGGGGGCCGGAAACACCATATATTTT. It codes for CASRQGAGNTIYF. The gene calls are TRBV7-9 and TRBJ1-3, with 9 bases matching TRBD1. Trimming at V came to 6 bases and at J to 4 bases, leaving 1 base not matched to a gene. The CDR3 is 13 residues long. Germline CDR1 is SEHNR and CDR2 is FQNEAQ (reference sequence).

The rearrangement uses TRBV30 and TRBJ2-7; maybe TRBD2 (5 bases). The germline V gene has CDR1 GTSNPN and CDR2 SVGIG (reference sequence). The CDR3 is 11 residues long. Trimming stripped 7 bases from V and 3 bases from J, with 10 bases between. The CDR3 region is CALSGFYEQYF. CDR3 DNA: TGTGCCTTATCGGGGTTCTACGAGCAGTACTTC.

CDR3 protein: CASSPKGGNTQYF. The CDR3 DNA sequence: TGTGCCAGCTCACCCAAAGGCGGTAATACGCAGTATTTT. The V call is TRBV18, the J call TRBJ2-3, with D unresolved. This CDR3 comprises 13 residues. Looked up from germline, CDR1 is KGHSH and CDR2 is LQKENI. The V end lost 3 bases, the J end lost 7 bases, and 11 bases lay between the germline ends.

The CDR3 loop is CASSHTSGASYNEQFF. CDR3 sequence (DNA): TGCGCCAGCAGCCACACATCCGGTGCCTCCTACAATGAGCAGTTCTTC. The chain combines TRBV4-3 with TRBJ2-1, with D unresolved. This CDR3 is 16 amino acids long. The germline V gene has CDR1 LGHNA and CDR2 YSLEER. Trimming stripped 3 bases from V and 0 bases from J, with 12 bases between.

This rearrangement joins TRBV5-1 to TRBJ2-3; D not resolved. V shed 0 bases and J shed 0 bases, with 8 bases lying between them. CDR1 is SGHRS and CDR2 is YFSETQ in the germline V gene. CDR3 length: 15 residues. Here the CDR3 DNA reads TGCGCCAGCAGCTTGGACGGACGAAGCACAGATACGCAGTATTTT. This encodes CASSLDGRSTDTQYF.

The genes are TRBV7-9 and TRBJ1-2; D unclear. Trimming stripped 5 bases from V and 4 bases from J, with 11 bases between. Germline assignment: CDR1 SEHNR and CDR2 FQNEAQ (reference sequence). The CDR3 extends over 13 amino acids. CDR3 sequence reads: CASSPPPPYGYTF. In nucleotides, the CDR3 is TGTGCCAGCAGCCCCCCCCCGCCCTATGGCTACACCTTC.